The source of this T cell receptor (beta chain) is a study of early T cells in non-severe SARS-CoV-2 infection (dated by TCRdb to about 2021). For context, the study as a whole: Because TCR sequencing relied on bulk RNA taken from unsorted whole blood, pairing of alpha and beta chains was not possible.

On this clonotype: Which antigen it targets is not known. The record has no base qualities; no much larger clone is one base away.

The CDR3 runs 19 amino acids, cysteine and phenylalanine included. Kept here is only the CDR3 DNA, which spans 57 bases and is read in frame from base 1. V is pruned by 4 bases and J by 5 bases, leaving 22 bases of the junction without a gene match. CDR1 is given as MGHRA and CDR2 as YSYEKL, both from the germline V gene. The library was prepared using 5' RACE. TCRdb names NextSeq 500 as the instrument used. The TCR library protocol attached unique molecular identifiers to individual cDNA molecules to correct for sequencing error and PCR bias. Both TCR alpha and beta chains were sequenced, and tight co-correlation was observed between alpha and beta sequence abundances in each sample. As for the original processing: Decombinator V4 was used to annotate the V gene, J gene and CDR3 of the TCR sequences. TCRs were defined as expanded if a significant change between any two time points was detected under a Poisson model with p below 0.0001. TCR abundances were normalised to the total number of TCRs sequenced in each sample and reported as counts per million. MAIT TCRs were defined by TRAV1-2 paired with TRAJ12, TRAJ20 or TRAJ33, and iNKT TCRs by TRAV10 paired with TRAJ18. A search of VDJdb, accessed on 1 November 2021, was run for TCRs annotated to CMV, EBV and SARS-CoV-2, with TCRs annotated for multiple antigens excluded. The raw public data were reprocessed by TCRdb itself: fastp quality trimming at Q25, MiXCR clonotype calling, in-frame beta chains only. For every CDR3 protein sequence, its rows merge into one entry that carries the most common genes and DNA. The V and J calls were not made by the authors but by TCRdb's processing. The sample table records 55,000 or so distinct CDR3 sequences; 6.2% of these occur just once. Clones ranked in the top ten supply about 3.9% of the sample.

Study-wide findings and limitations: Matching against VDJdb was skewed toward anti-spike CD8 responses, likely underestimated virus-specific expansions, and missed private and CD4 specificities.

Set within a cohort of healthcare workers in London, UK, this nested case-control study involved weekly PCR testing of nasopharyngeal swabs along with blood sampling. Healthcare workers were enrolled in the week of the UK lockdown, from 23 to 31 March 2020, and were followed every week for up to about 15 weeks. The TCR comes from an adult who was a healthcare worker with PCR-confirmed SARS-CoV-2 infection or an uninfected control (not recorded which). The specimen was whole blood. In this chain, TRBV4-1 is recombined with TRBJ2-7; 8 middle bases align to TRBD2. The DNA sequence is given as TGCGCCAGCAGCCTAAAGGGGCCAACCGCGGGGGGCGCCAGCCACGAGCAGTACTTC. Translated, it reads CASSLKGPTAGGASHEQYF.